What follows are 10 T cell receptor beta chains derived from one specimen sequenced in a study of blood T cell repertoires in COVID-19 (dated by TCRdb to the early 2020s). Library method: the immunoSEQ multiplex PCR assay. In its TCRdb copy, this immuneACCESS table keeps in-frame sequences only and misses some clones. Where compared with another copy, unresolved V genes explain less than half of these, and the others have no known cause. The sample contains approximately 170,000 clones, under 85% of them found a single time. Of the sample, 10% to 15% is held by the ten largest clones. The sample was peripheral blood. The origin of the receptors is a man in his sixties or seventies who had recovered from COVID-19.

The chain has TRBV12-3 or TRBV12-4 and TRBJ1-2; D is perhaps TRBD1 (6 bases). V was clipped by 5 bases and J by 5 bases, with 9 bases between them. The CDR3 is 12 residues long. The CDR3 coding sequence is TGTGCCAGCAGTGACAGGTTGTATGGCTACACCTTC. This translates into CASSDRLYGYTF.

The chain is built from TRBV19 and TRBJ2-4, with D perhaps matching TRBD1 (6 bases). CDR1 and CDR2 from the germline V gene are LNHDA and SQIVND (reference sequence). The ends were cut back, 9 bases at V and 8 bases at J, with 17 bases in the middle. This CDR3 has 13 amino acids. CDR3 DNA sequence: TGTGCCAGCTCTACAGGGACGTGGGACATTCAGTACTTC. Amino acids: CASSTGTWDIQYF.

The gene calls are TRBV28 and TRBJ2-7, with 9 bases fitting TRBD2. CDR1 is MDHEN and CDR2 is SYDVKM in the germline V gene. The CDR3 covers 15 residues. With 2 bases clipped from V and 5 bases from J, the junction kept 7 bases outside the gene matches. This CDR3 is CASSLRGGLAHEQYF. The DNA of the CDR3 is TGTGCCAGCAGTTTAAGGGGGGGACTAGCCCACGAGCAGTACTTC.

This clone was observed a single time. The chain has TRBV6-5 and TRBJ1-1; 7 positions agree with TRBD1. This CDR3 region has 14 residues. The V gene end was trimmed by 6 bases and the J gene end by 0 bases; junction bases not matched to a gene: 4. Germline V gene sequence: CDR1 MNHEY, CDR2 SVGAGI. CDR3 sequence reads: CASRTGTVNTEAFF. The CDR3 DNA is TGTGCCAGCAGGACAGGGACGGTGAACACTGAAGCTTTCTTT.

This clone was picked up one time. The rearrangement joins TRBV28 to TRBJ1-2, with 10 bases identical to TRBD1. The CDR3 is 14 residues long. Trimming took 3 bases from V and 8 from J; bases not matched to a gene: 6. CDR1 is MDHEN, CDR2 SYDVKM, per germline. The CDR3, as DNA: TGTGCCAGCAGTTTGACAGGGGGCCCTGGAGGCTACACCTTC. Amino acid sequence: CASSLTGGPGGYTF.

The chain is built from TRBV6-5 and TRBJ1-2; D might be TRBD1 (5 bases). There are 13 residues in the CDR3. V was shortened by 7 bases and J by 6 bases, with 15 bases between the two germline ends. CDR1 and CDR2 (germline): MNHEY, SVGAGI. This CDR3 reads CASTIGGEDGYTF. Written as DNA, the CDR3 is TGTGCCAGCACTATAGGAGGGGAGGATGGCTACACCTTC.

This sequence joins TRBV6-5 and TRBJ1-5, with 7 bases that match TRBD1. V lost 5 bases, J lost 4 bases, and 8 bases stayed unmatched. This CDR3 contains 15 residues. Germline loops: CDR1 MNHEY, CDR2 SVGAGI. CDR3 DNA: TGTGCCAGCAGTCCGTCGCCAGGGGGGAATCAGCCCCAGCATTTT. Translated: CASSPSPGGNQPQHF.

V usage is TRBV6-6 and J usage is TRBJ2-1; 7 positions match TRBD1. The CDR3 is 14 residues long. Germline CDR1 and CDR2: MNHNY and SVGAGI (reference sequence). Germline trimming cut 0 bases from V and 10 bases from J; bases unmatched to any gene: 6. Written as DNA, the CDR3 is TGTGCCAGCAGTTACTCTCGAGACAGGGAGGAGCAGTTCTTC. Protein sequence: CASSYSRDREEQFF.

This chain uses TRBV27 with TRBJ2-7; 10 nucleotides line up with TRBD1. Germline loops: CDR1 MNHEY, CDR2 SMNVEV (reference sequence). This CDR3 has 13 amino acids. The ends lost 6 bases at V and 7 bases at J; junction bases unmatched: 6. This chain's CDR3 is CASSRDRGREQYF. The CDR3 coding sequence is TGTGCCAGCAGCCGTGACAGGGGGCGGGAGCAGTACTTC.

The chain's CDR3 is CASSGTTGLGQPQHF. The CDR3 DNA follows: TGTGCCAGCAGCGGAACGACAGGGTTGGGTCAGCCCCAGCATTTT. The chain has TRBV2 and TRBJ1-5; 7 nucleotides agree with TRBD1. After removal of 6 bases from V and 6 bases from J, the junction contained 11 bases not matched to a gene. The germline V gene encodes CDR1 SNHLY and CDR2 FYNNEI. The CDR3 is 15 amino acids.